This TCR beta chain was recovered during a study of control samples from healthy donors and cancer patients. The V and J ends lost 4 bases and 0 bases respectively, with 13 bases between them. Germline lookup yields CDR1 SGDLS and CDR2 YYNGEE. This CDR3 is 15 amino acids long. Sequencing used immunoSEQ multiplex PCR; TCRdb keeps in-frame clones, though not all of them. Of approximately 160,000 clones listed, more than 85% are singletons. This TCR was sampled from a woman in her forties in good health. V and J are TRBV9 and TRBJ1-1; D remains ambiguous. The specimen sequenced was blood. Here the CDR3 reads CASSLHFTVNTEAFF. The DNA for the CDR3 is TGTGCCAGCAGCCTCCATTTTACAGTGAACACTGAAGCTTTCTTT. Full variable domain (remainder filled in from reference TRBV9 and TRBJ1-1): DSGVTQTPKHLITATGQRVTLRCSPRSGDLSVYWYQQSLDQGLQFLIQYYNGEERAKGNILERFSAQQFPDLHSELNLSSLELGDSALYFCASSLHFTVNTEAFFGQGTRLTVV.